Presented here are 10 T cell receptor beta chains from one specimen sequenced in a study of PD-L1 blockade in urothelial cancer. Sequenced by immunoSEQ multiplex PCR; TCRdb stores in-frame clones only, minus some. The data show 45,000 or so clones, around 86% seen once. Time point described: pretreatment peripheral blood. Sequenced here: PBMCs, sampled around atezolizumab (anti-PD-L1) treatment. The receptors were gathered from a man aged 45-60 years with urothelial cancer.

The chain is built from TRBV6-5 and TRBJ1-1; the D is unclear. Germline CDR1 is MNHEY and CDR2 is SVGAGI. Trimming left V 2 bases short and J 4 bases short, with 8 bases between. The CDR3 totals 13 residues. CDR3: CASSYERGTEAFF. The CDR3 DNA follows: TGTGCCAGCAGTTACGAGAGAGGCACTGAAGCTTTCTTT.

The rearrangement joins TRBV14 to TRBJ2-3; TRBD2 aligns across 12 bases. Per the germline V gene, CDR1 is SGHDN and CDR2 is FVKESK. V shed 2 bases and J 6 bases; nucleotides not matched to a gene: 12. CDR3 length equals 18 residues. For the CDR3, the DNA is TGTGCCAGCAGCCAACGCTTTAAGGGACTAGCGGGCTCTGATACGCAGTATTTT. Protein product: CASSQRFKGLAGSDTQYF.

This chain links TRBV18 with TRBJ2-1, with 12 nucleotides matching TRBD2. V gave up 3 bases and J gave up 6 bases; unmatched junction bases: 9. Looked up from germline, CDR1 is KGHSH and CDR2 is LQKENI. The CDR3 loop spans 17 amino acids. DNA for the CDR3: TGTGCCAGCTCACCCAGACTAGCGGGAGAGACGGGCAATGAGCAGTTCTTC. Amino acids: CASSPRLAGETGNEQFF.

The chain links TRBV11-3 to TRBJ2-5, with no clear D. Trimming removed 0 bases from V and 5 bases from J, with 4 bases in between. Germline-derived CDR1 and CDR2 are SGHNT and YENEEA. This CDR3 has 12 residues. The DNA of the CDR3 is TGTGCCAGCAGCTTAGATAGCGAGACCCAGTACTTC. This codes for CASSLDSETQYF.

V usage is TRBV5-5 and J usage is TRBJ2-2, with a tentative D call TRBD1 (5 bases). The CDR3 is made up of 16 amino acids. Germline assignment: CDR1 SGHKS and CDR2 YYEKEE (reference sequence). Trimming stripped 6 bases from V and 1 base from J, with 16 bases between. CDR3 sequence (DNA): TGTGCCAGCACCCATGAGGCAGGGCAGAACACCGGGGAGCTGTTTTTT. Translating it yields CASTHEAGQNTGELFF.

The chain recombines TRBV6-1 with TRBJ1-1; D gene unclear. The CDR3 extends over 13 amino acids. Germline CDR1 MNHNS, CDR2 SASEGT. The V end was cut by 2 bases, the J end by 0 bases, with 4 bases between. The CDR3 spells CASSETVNTEAFF. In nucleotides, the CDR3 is TGTGCCAGCAGTGAAACGGTGAACACTGAAGCTTTCTTT.

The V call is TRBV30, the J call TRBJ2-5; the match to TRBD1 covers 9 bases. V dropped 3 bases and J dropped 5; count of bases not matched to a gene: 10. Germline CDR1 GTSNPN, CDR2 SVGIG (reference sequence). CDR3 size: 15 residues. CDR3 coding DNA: TGTGCCTGGAGCCCAAAACAGGGGGCGCGGGAGACCCAGTACTTC. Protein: CAWSPKQGARETQYF.

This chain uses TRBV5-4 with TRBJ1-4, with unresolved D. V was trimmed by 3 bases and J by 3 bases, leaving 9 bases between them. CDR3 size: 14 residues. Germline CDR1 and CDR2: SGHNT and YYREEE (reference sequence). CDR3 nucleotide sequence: TGTGCCAGCAGCTCGAACTTCGCTAATGAAAAACTGTTTTTT. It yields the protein CASSSNFANEKLFF.

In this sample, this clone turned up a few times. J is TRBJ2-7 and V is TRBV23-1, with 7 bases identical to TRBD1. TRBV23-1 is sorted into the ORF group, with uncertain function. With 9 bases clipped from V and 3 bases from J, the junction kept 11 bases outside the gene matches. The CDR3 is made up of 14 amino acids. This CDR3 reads CARTGQSPLYEQYV. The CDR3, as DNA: TGCGCCAGGACGGGACAGTCCCCCCTCTACGAGCAGTACGTC.

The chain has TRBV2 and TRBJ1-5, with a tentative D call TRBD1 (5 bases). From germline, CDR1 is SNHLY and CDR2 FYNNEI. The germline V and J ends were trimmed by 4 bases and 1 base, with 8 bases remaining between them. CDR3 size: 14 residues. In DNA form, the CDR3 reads TGTGCCAGCAGTGTTCGACAGAGCAATCAGCCCCAGCATTTT. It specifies CASSVRQSNQPQHF.